One T cell receptor (beta chain) is described in this entry. The CDR3 consists of 15 residues. V was shortened by 3 bases and J by 1 base, with 12 bases between the two germline ends. Germline loops: CDR1 LGHNA, CDR2 YSLEER. These data are taken from a study of blood T cell repertoires in COVID-19. Profiled with immunoSEQ multiplex PCR; TCRdb holds only in-frame clones, not every one. The sample has approximately 150,000 clones; 84% are singletons. The rearrangement uses TRBV4-3 and TRBJ2-5; D possibly corresponds to TRBD2 (5 bases). This TCR derives from a man aged 50 to 59 in a cohort exposed to, infected with or recovered from COVID-19 (not recorded which). Sequences were obtained from PBMCs or T cells enriched from blood (not recorded which). CDR3 in amino acids: CASSQDSEGQETQYF. CDR3 DNA sequence: TGCGCCAGCAGCCAGGACTCAGAGGGCCAAGAGACCCAGTACTTC.